The 24 T cell receptor beta chains below were found in one sample sequenced in a study of cytomegalovirus exposure and HLA in healthy donors. Here immunoSEQ multiplex PCR was the method, and the copy in TCRdb shows in-frame clones only, minus some. The table lists about 110,000 clones, 90% to 96% of them singletons. Sequenced sample: PBMCs. These receptors all stem from a young woman in good health and CMV-seronegative.

The chain joins TRBV28 to TRBJ2-3; 8 bases map to TRBD2. Trimming took 0 bases from V and 2 from J; bases not matched to a gene: 1. Looked up from germline, CDR1 is MDHEN and CDR2 is SYDVKM. The CDR3 extends over 15 amino acids. CDR3 in amino acids: CASSLWRGVTDTQYF. CDR3 nucleotide sequence: TGTGCCAGCAGTTTATGGCGGGGGGTCACAGATACGCAGTATTTT.

Only one count was recorded for this clone. The V and J genes are TRBV6-5 and TRBJ1-2; no definite D call. Germline values: CDR1 MNHEY, CDR2 SVGAGI. V shed 6 bases and J shed 4 bases, with 18 bases lying between them. The CDR3 spans 15 residues. For the CDR3, the DNA is TGTGCCAGCAGCCAAGCCTCCGGACTCCTCTATGGCTACACCTTC. Translating it yields CASSQASGLLYGYTF.

This clone was observed once. This sequence joins TRBV5-1 and TRBJ2-7; 13 nucleotides agree with TRBD2. The CDR3 is made up of 17 amino acids. Unmatched junction bases numbered 7, after V lost 4 bases and J lost 0 bases. Germline CDR1 reads SGHRS; CDR2 reads YFSETQ. CDR3 residues: CASSPGLAGHSSYEQYF. CDR3 bases: TGCGCCAGCAGCCCGGGACTAGCGGGGCACAGCTCCTACGAGCAGTACTTC.

The chain recombines TRBV2 with TRBJ2-5; no reliable D call. The germline CDR1 and CDR2 sequences are SNHLY and FYNNEI. Trimming cost V 5 bases and J 1 base, with 8 bases left between them. The CDR3 has 13 amino acids. The CDR3 DNA follows: TGTGCCAGCAGTCTGTCTATCCAAGAGACCCAGTACTTC. This encodes CASSLSIQETQYF.

The gene calls are TRBV5-4 and TRBJ1-4; TRBD1 might be the D (6 bases). V gave up 3 bases and J gave up 8 bases, with 17 bases separating them. This CDR3 contains 15 residues. Per germline, CDR1 SGHNT and CDR2 YYREEE (reference sequence). The CDR3 sequence is CASSYEGHRGEKLFF. CDR3 in DNA: TGTGCCAGCAGCTACGAGGGACACAGAGGGGAAAAACTGTTTTTT.

This chain links TRBV5-1 with TRBJ1-4; 9 positions agree with TRBD1. The germline gives CDR1 SGHRS, CDR2 YFSETQ. CDR3 length: 15 residues. V was pared by 2 bases and J by 8 bases, with 7 bases of the junction left unmatched. DNA of the CDR3: TGCGCCAGCAGCTTTAAACAGGGGGCGAACGAAAAACTGTTTTTT. Translated, it gives CASSFKQGANEKLFF. Looking up the rest from reference TRBV5-1 and TRBJ1-4 gives the full variable domain: KAGVTQTPRYLIKTRGQQVTLSCSPISGHRSVSWYQQTPGQGLQFLFEYFSETQRNKGNFPGRFSGRQFSNSRSEMNVSTLELGDSALYLCASSFKQGANEKLFFGSGTQLSVL.

The CDR3 nucleotides read TGTGCCAGCAGCGGCCACTGGGACAGGGGGGATCAAGAGACCCAGTACTTC. The encoded protein is CASSGHWDRGDQETQYF. This sequence joins TRBV7-9 and TRBJ2-5; 11 nucleotides line up with TRBD1. The V segment lost 5 bases and the J segment 2 bases; nucleotides outside the gene matches: 10. The length of the CDR3 is 17 residues. CDR1 and CDR2 from the germline V gene are SEHNR and FQNEAQ (reference sequence).

The V call is TRBV18, the J call TRBJ2-7, with a tentative D call TRBD1 (6 bases). Germline CDR1 reads KGHSH; CDR2 reads LQKENI. CDR3 length: 13 residues. The germline V and J ends were trimmed by 5 bases and 4 bases, with 12 bases remaining between them. The CDR3 DNA reads as TGTGCCAGCTCATGGACAGCTATTTACGAGCAGTACTTC. Translated: CASSWTAIYEQYF.

CDR3 sequence (DNA): TGTGCCAGTAGTCTACCGGGACAGGGGGCCAATTATAATTCACCCCTCCACTTT. Translating gives CASSLPGQGANYNSPLHF. The V and J genes are TRBV19 and TRBJ1-6; 12 nucleotides line up with TRBD1. This CDR3 contains 18 residues. CDR1 is LNHDA and CDR2 is SQIVND in the germline V gene (reference sequence). V shed 5 bases and J 4 bases; nucleotides not matched to a gene: 9.

J is TRBJ1-6 and V is TRBV18, with 7 bases fitting TRBD1. CDR3 size: 16 residues. Germline loops: CDR1 KGHSH, CDR2 LQKENI. Trimming at V came to 0 bases and at J to 3 bases, leaving 2 bases not matched to a gene. CDR3 sequence reads: CASSPPRTGYNSPLHF. CDR3 bases: TGTGCCAGCTCACCACCTAGGACAGGCTATAATTCACCCCTCCACTTT.

The gene calls are TRBV6-5 and TRBJ1-1; D remains ambiguous. CDR1 is MNHEY and CDR2 is SVGAGI in the germline V gene. The CDR3 contains 14 residues. V was pared by 2 bases and J by 2 bases, with 9 bases between. The CDR3 DNA follows: TGTGCCAGCAGTTACCGCGGGGATAACACTGAAGCTTTCTTT. Translation: CASSYRGDNTEAFF.

The V and J genes are TRBV10-3 and TRBJ1-1; TRBD1 aligns across 7 bases. Germline V gene sequence: CDR1 ENHRY, CDR2 SYGVKD. Trimming removed 6 bases from V and 2 bases from J; junction bases left unmatched: 3. The CDR3 covers 13 residues. The CDR3 DNA reads as TGTGCCATCAGGGGACAGCTAAACACTGAAGCTTTCTTT. The encoded protein is CAIRGQLNTEAFF.

CDR3 coding DNA: TGTGCCAGCAGTCCTAACAAAGGGGGCTCCTATTACGAGCAGTACTTC. Its protein product is CASSPNKGGSYYEQYF. The chain couples TRBV2 to TRBJ2-7, with TRBD1 matching over 7 bases. This CDR3 is built from 16 residues. In germline, CDR1 is SNHLY, CDR2 FYNNEI. The V and J ends lost 5 bases and 4 bases, in that order; junction bases with no gene match: 14.

The J gene is TRBJ1-6, the V gene TRBV10-3; D is unresolved. Between the trimmed V and J ends, which lost 4 bases and 4 bases, there was a span of 8 bases. Germline CDR1 reads ENHRY; CDR2 reads SYGVKD. This CDR3 contains 14 residues. CDR3: CAISVGGYNSPLHF. CDR3 sequence (DNA): TGTGCCATCAGTGTGGGAGGATATAATTCACCCCTCCACTTT.

J is TRBJ2-1 and V is TRBV12-5; 10 bases align to TRBD2. V dropped 3 bases and J dropped 4; count of bases not matched to a gene: 3. From germline, CDR1 is LGHNT and CDR2 FRNRAP. The CDR3 loop spans 15 amino acids. CDR3 nucleotide sequence: TGTGCTAGTGGTTTCGCTAGCGGGGGTTACAATGAGCAGTTCTTC. It is translated as CASGFASGGYNEQFF.

The chain uses TRBV6-1 and TRBJ1-6; 7 positions match TRBD1. This CDR3 has 14 residues. Looked up from germline, CDR1 is MNHNS and CDR2 is SASEGT. With V trimmed by 6 bases and J by 10 bases, 9 bases remained unmatched. This chain's CDR3 is CASSEQGMGSPLHF. As DNA, the CDR3 is TGTGCCAGCAGCGAACAGGGGATGGGGTCACCCCTCCACTTT.

This chain connects TRBV15 to TRBJ1-2, with a weak D call TRBD1 (5 bases). Between the trimmed V and J ends, which lost 0 bases and 4 bases, there was a span of 15 bases. Germline V lookup: CDR1 LNHNV, CDR2 YYDKDF (reference sequence). The CDR3 consists of 16 residues. This CDR3 reads CATSRDQSRGLYGYTF. Here the CDR3 DNA reads TGTGCCACCAGCAGAGACCAATCGAGGGGACTCTATGGCTACACCTTC.

V gene TRBV6-6 combines with J gene TRBJ2-7, with D maybe TRBD1 (6 bases). CDR1 and CDR2 (germline): MNHNY, SVGAGI (reference sequence). This CDR3 contains 15 residues. The germline V and J ends were trimmed by 6 bases and 3 bases, with 18 bases remaining between them. The CDR3 coding sequence is TGTGCCAGCAGACGGCAGAGGGGGACGAACTACGAGCAGTACTTC. Its protein is CASRRQRGTNYEQYF.

The rearrangement uses TRBV14 and TRBJ1-1, with 9 bases aligning to TRBD1. The CDR3 has 17 residues. V shed 5 bases, J shed 1 base, and the junction held 11 bases outside the gene matches. Germline V gene data show CDR1 as SGHDN and CDR2 as FVKESK. CDR3 in DNA: TGTGCCAGCAGCAAGGAAACCACAGGGGGCTGGAACACTGAAGCTTTCTTT. Translating it yields CASSKETTGGWNTEAFF.

V gene TRBV7-9 combines with J gene TRBJ2-7; 10 bases line up with TRBD1. This CDR3 has 15 amino acids. The J segment lost 3 bases and the V segment lost 1 base, leaving 3 bases of the junction unmatched. The germline CDR1 and CDR2 sequences are SEHNR and FQNEAQ (reference sequence). The CDR3 is CASSLGGQGHYEQYF. For the CDR3, the DNA is TGTGCCAGCAGCTTAGGGGGACAGGGGCACTACGAGCAGTACTTC. The whole variable domain, remainder taken from reference TRBV7-9 and TRBJ2-7, is DTGVSQNPRHKITKRGQNVTFRCDPISEHNRLYWYRQTLGQGPEFLTYFQNEAQLEKSRLLSDRFSAERPKGSFSTLEIQRTEQGDSAMYLCASSLGGQGHYEQYFGPGTRLTVT.

The chain uses TRBV7-2 and TRBJ2-7, with TRBD2 matching over 9 bases. The CDR3 loop spans 18 amino acids. CDR1 SGHTA and CDR2 FQGNSA come from the germline V gene. Unmatched junction bases numbered 16, after V lost 2 bases and J lost 5 bases. The CDR3 sequence: CASSLREVRGGLGHEQYF. The CDR3 DNA reads as TGTGCCAGCAGCTTACGAGAGGTGCGGGGGGGCCTTGGGCACGAGCAGTACTTC.

The chain combines TRBV18 with TRBJ2-2, with TRBD1 identical over 10 bases. CDR1 and CDR2 (germline): KGHSH, LQKENI. V was clipped by 0 bases and J by 5 bases; unmatched bases: 3. The CDR3 has 16 residues. CDR3 sequence reads: CASSPPDRGRTGELFF. DNA for the CDR3: TGTGCCAGCTCACCACCCGACAGGGGGCGGACCGGGGAGCTGTTTTTT.

The chain carries TRBV29-1 and TRBJ2-7; TRBD2 agrees at 9 bases. The V segment lost 4 bases and the J segment 3 bases; nucleotides outside the gene matches: 7. CDR1 and CDR2 (germline): SQVTM, ANQGSEA. The CDR3 totals 14 residues. The CDR3 here is CSVGSGGGGYEQYF. The DNA of the CDR3 is TGCAGCGTTGGAAGCGGCGGGGGGGGCTACGAGCAGTACTTC.

CDR3 amino acids: CASSQGHNFYGYTF. In nucleotides, the CDR3 is TGCGCCAGCAGCCAAGGGCACAATTTCTATGGCTACACCTTC. The rearrangement links TRBV4-3 to TRBJ1-2; the D is unclear. V lost 1 base and J lost 4, with 10 bases in between. There are 14 residues in the CDR3. CDR1 LGHNA and CDR2 YSLEER come from the germline V gene.